This T cell receptor (beta chain) was identified during a study of T-cell reconstitution after alpha-beta-depleted transplantation in children. Construction of the TCRbeta library involved unique molecular identifiers. One entry per CDR3 protein results from TCRdb running MiXCR on the PCR reads. The table has hundreds of thousands of distinct CDR3 sequences, about 10% seen once. V dropped 0 bases and J dropped 1; count of bases not matched to a gene: 5. Germline V lookup: CDR1 SGHTA, CDR2 FQGNSA. The CDR3 is made up of 16 amino acids. The chain employs TRBV7-2 and TRBJ1-1; TRBD1 aligns across 7 bases. The sequence came from a human donor who donated a stem cell graft to a child with acute myeloid leukemia. The sequenced sample was PBMCs from the stem cell graft donor, obtained from the stem cell graft. The CDR3 here is CASSLASGTANTEAFF. For the CDR3, the DNA is TGTGCCAGCAGCTTAGCGAGTGGGACAGCGAACACTGAAGCTTTCTTT.